This T cell receptor beta chain was recorded in a study of identical twins. Looked up from germline, CDR1 is ENHRY and CDR2 is SYGVKD. This CDR3 has 15 amino acids. V was shortened by 7 bases and J by 6 bases, with 22 bases between the two germline ends. The authors used template switching to add a universal primer site and gave cDNA unique molecular identifiers. MiXCR was run by TCRdb on the 5' RACE reads, yielding one entry per CDR3 protein. The sample has 510,000 or so distinct CDR3 sequences; 15% are singletons. A further study also used this sample, focusing on yellow fever vaccine responses in identical twins.

Sequencing input: CD4+ T cells sorted from blood. The gene calls are TRBV10-3 and TRBJ2-7, with D possibly TRBD2 on 6 matching bases. The sequence came from a woman aged 18-29 years in good health. CDR3 protein: CAINPRLDGGAEQYF. The CDR3 DNA is TGTGCCATCAACCCTAGACTAGACGGAGGCGCCGAGCAGTACTTC.